These 31 T cell receptor beta chains originate from one sample sequenced in a study of T cell repertoires in cytomegalovirus infection. No antigen has been assigned to these receptors. TCRdb re-called the reads with MiXCR, one entry per CDR3 protein. Of around 770,000 distinct CDR3 sequences listed, roughly 29% are singletons. This specimen consisted of cultured CD8+ T cells from PBMCs, obtained from culture after CMV antigen stimulation. The receptors here all came from a human donor in good health (CMV status not recorded). Some clones in this sample may be carry-over from other donors' samples.

The chain has TRBV12-3 or TRBV12-4 and TRBJ1-3; TRBD1 is a possible D gene (5 bases). The CDR3 covers 15 residues. Trimming shortened V by 7 bases and J by 3 bases, and 16 bases separated the two germline ends. The chain's CDR3 is CASNVLTDGGNTIYF. CDR3 DNA sequence: TGTGCCAGCAACGTCTTGACAGACGGTGGAAACACCATATATTTT.

This clonotype was recorded at least ten times. The rearrangement uses TRBV7-9 and TRBJ1-2; D not resolved. Germline V CDR1 and CDR2: SEHNR, FQNEAQ (reference sequence). With 6 bases removed from V and 0 bases from J, the gap between germline ends came to 23 bases. The CDR3 is 18 amino acids. CDR3 DNA: TGTGCCAGCAGTCCTGGTGGCGGAATTCAACTAGCTAACTATGGCTACACCTTC. Amino acids: CASSPGGGIQLANYGYTF.

V is TRBV20-1 and J is TRBJ2-3; 8 bases map to TRBD2. Germline CDR1 reads DFQATT; CDR2 reads SNEGSKA (reference sequence). The CDR3 totals 13 residues. The CDR3 nucleotides read TGCAGCGACACGGGGGGGCCGATAGATACGCAGTATTTT. Translation gives CSDTGGPIDTQYF.

This clonotype was picked up a small number of times. The CDR3 loop is CASSLTGQAGNQPQHF. CDR3 in DNA: TGTGCCAGCAGCTTGACAGGGCAAGCGGGCAATCAGCCCCAGCATTTT. V is TRBV28 and J is TRBJ1-5; 7 nucleotides match TRBD1. The CDR3 totals 16 residues. Germline V gene lookup returns CDR1 MDHEN and CDR2 SYDVKM. Trimming at V came to 6 bases and at J to 2 bases, leaving 10 bases not matched to a gene.

The rearrangement uses TRBV28 and TRBJ2-5, with TRBD1 as a possible D gene (5 bases). Between the trimmed V and J ends, which lost 5 bases and 1 base, there was a span of 8 bases. Germline loops: CDR1 MDHEN, CDR2 SYDVKM. The CDR3 consists of 13 residues. The CDR3 sequence: CASSKDIQETQYF. The CDR3 DNA follows: TGTGCCAGCAGTAAGGACATCCAAGAGACCCAGTACTTC.

V usage is TRBV27 and J usage is TRBJ2-7; 7 bases are a match to TRBD1. CDR3 length: 15 amino acids. Germline V gene sequence: CDR1 MNHEY, CDR2 SMNVEV (reference sequence). The V and J ends lost 6 bases and 5 bases, in that order; junction bases with no gene match: 13. The CDR3 sequence: CASRQTGYIADEQYF. In DNA, the CDR3 is TGTGCCAGCAGACAGACAGGGTATATTGCAGACGAGCAGTACTTC.

This clonotype was counted only a few times. The chain has TRBV15 and TRBJ1-3; the D is unclear. V was shortened by 0 bases and J by 2 bases, with 2 bases between the two germline ends. The CDR3 consists of 13 residues. Germline CDR1 and CDR2: LNHNV and YYDKDF (reference sequence). The CDR3 DNA is TGTGCCACCAGCAGAGAAACTGGAAACACCATATATTTT. Protein: CATSRETGNTIYF.

The chain links TRBV2 to TRBJ1-2; D remains unclear. CDR3 length equals 15 residues. Trimming pared 6 bases from V and 2 bases from J, leaving 16 bases between. In germline, CDR1 is SNHLY, CDR2 FYNNEI. The CDR3 DNA is TGTGCCAGCAGAAATGGGAAACTGGAAAACTATGGCTACACCTTC. This gives the protein CASRNGKLENYGYTF.

This chain uses TRBV29-1 with TRBJ2-1; no definite D call. The germline V and J ends were trimmed by 6 bases and 6 bases, with 9 bases remaining between them. Germline values: CDR1 SQVTM, CDR2 ANQGSEA. There are 11 residues in the CDR3. The CDR3 DNA reads as TGCAGCGTATTCGATGGCAATGAGCAGTTCTTC. Its translation is CSVFDGNEQFF.

Only a few counts were recorded for this clonotype. The chain carries TRBV19 and TRBJ1-2; no clear D gene. Trimming took 1 base from V and 4 from J, leaving 13 bases between them. Per the germline V gene, CDR1 is LNHDA and CDR2 is SQIVND (reference sequence). The CDR3 contains 15 residues. CDR3 sequence reads: CASSIGQAAVYGYTF. Written as DNA, the CDR3 is TGTGCCAGTAGTATAGGGCAGGCTGCGGTCTATGGCTACACCTTC.

This clonotype was observed a handful of times. V usage is TRBV7-9 and J usage is TRBJ1-2; D not resolved. The CDR3 is 15 amino acids. Germline V gene sequence: CDR1 SEHNR, CDR2 FQNEAQ (reference sequence). V gave up 4 bases and J gave up 6 bases, with 18 bases separating them. This CDR3 is CASSSVFEGLDGYTF. Here the CDR3 DNA reads TGTGCCAGCAGCTCCGTTTTCGAAGGGTTAGATGGCTACACCTTC.

The chain is built from TRBV4-3 and TRBJ1-6; TRBD1 matches at 10 bases. The V gene end was trimmed by 0 bases and the J gene end by 1 base; junction bases not matched to a gene: 6. CDR1 LGHNA and CDR2 YSLEER come from the germline V gene. The CDR3 extends over 19 amino acids. In DNA, the CDR3 is TGCGCCAGCAGCCAAGATACGGGACAGGGGTTGTCCTATAATTCACCCCTCCACTTT. It is translated as CASSQDTGQGLSYNSPLHF.

This clonotype showed up just a few times. This sequence joins TRBV7-8 and TRBJ2-1; no clear D gene. V shed 0 bases and J shed 10 bases, with 7 bases lying between them. Germline loops: CDR1 SGHVS, CDR2 FQNEAQ. The CDR3 consists of 12 residues. As DNA, the CDR3 is TGTGCCAGCAGCTTAGCGCGTGAGGAGCAGTTCTTC. Its protein is CASSLAREEQFF. Variable domain in full (rest from reference TRBV7-8 and TRBJ2-1): GAGVSQSPRYKVAKRGQDVALRCDPISGHVSLFWYQQALGQGPEFLTYFQNEAQLDKSGLPSDRFFAERPEGSVSTLKIQRTQQEDSAVYLCASSLAREEQFFGPGTRLTVL.

Remarks on this clonotype: This may be a read error: a much more frequent sequence differs by one nucleotide. The chain is built from TRBV7-6 and TRBJ2-1; possibly TRBD1 for D (6 bases). This CDR3 spans 15 amino acids. The germline V gene has CDR1 SGHVS and CDR2 FNYEAQ. CDR3 nucleotides: TGTGCTAGCAGCTTAGCAGGGGCAGTGAACAATGAGCAGTTCTTC. Its translation: CASSLAGAVNNEQFF.

This clonotype occurred a few times. DNA of the CDR3: TGCGCCAGCAGCCAGGGCTCGGGCAGTGGCAATCAGCCCCAGCATTTT. This sequence encodes CASSQGSGSGNQPQHF. V gene TRBV4-1 combines with J gene TRBJ1-5, with D unclear. V lost 3 bases, J lost 2 bases, and 14 bases lay in between. The CDR3 loop spans 16 amino acids. CDR1 MGHRA and CDR2 YSYEKL come from the germline V gene.

As DNA, the CDR3 is TGTGCCAGCAGCCCGTTCTCAGGGGCAAACACTGAAGCTTTCTTT. Its protein is CASSPFSGANTEAFF. V is TRBV9 and J is TRBJ1-1; tentative D call: TRBD1 (6 bases). Germline V gene lookup returns CDR1 SGDLS and CDR2 YYNGEE. The CDR3 has 15 residues. V was cut by 4 bases and J by 2 bases, with 15 bases left in between.

This clonotype was seen a handful of times. The chain combines TRBV12-3 or TRBV12-4 with TRBJ2-1; D gene unclear. The CDR3 spans 12 residues. V lost 6 bases and J 10 bases, leaving 13 bases between the germline ends. This CDR3 is CASSPTPGEQFF. In nucleotides, the CDR3 is TGTGCCAGCAGCCCTACCCCGGGCGAGCAGTTCTTC.

This chain links TRBV2 with TRBJ2-5; 7 nucleotides align to TRBD1. CDR3 size: 15 residues. The V gene's germline CDR1 is SNHLY and CDR2 FYNNEI. The junction had 11 bases not matched to a gene; V was cut back by 5 bases and J by 5 bases. For the CDR3, the DNA is TGTGCCAGCAGTCCGGGACAGAGACTTGTCGAGACCCAGTACTTC. This encodes CASSPGQRLVETQYF.

V and J are TRBV7-6 and TRBJ1-1, with D maybe TRBD1 (5 bases). Germline V gene sequence: CDR1 SGHVS, CDR2 FNYEAQ. With 5 bases removed from V and 7 bases from J, the gap between germline ends came to 14 bases. The length of the CDR3 is 13 residues. CDR3: CASSQDKLREAFF. DNA of the CDR3: TGTGCCAGCAGCCAGGACAAGCTCCGTGAAGCTTTCTTT.

The table lists this clonotype with a few counts. This rearrangement joins TRBV12-3 or TRBV12-4 to TRBJ1-2, with D perhaps matching TRBD1 (6 bases). CDR3 length: 15 amino acids. The V gene lost 11 bases and the J gene lost 4 bases, with 23 bases spanning the gap. Here the CDR3 DNA reads TGTGCCGCGGGGGATACCAGGGGAAGCTCCTATGGCTACACCTTC. Protein: CAAGDTRGSSYGYTF.

This chain uses TRBV6-5 with TRBJ2-1, with D maybe TRBD2 (5 bases). Trimming removed 7 bases from V and 8 bases from J, with 12 bases in between. The CDR3 runs to 12 residues. The germline V gene encodes CDR1 MNHEY and CDR2 SVGAGI. The CDR3 DNA follows: TGTGCCAGCACCCGGGGTAACGATGAGCAGTTCTTC. This sequence encodes CASTRGNDEQFF.

This chain uses TRBV19 with TRBJ1-6; D remains ambiguous. Trimming pared 2 bases from V and 10 bases from J, leaving 15 bases between. The germline gives CDR1 LNHDA, CDR2 SQIVND (reference sequence). This CDR3 comprises 15 residues. In DNA form, the CDR3 reads TGTGCCAGTAGTATAAACGTAGGCCACGGGTCACCCCTCCACTTT. Translating it yields CASSINVGHGSPLHF. Full variable domain (remainder filled in from reference TRBV19 and TRBJ1-6): DGGITQSPKYLFRKEGQNVTLSCEQNLNHDAMYWYRQDPGQGLRLIYYSQIVNDFQKGDIAEGYSVSREKKESFPLTVTSAQKNPTAFYLCASSINVGHGSPLHFGNGTRLTVT.

At least ten counts were recorded for this clonotype. V usage is TRBV7-2 and J usage is TRBJ1-5; maybe TRBD1 (5 bases). This CDR3 is built from 15 residues. V lost 7 bases to trimming and J lost 6 bases, with 19 bases between them. Looked up from germline, CDR1 is SGHTA and CDR2 is FQGNSA. This CDR3 is CASTPMPGASQPQHF. CDR3 DNA: TGTGCCAGCACCCCGATGCCCGGGGCGAGTCAGCCCCAGCATTTT.

The sample holds a few counts of this clonotype. The CDR3 here is CASSLGHPGVEQYV. The CDR3, as DNA: TGTGCCAGCAGCTTGGGCCACCCTGGGGTGGAGCAGTACGTC. This chain connects TRBV7-2 to TRBJ2-7; D remains ambiguous. This CDR3 region has 14 residues. The germline CDR1 and CDR2 sequences are SGHTA and FQGNSA. Deletions cut 3 bases from V and 7 bases from J, with 16 bases between.

This clonotype was counted only a few times. The chain has TRBV10-3 and TRBJ1-6; tentatively, D is TRBD1 (5 bases). V was shortened by 9 bases and J by 6 bases, with 12 bases between the two germline ends. Per the germline V gene, CDR1 is ENHRY and CDR2 is SYGVKD. This CDR3 is 13 amino acids long. CDR3 sequence: CAIRGDSNSPLHF. CDR3 DNA: TGTGCCATTCGCGGAGACAGTAATTCACCCCTCCACTTT.

This clonotype was picked up a small number of times. The V gene is TRBV7-9, the J gene TRBJ2-7; 7 positions match TRBD1. Germline CDR1 is SEHNR and CDR2 is FQNEAQ (reference sequence). Trimming removed 0 bases from V and 0 bases from J; junction bases left unmatched: 8. The CDR3 has 17 amino acids. CDR3 in DNA: TGTGCCAGCAGCTTAGCGAGGGGGCAGAAAGACTCCTACGAGCAGTACTTC. Residues: CASSLARGQKDSYEQYF.

The chain links TRBV9 to TRBJ2-3, with TRBD2 identical over 11 bases. With 4 bases clipped from V and 4 bases from J, the junction kept 8 bases outside the gene matches. Per germline, CDR1 SGDLS and CDR2 YYNGEE. The CDR3 loop spans 16 amino acids. DNA for the CDR3: TGTGCCAGCAGCTTAAACTTAGCGGGGGGGGCAGATACGCAGTATTTT. Translated, it gives CASSLNLAGGADTQYF.

Worth noting for this clonotype: The junction does not match germline at one end; this may be a read error. The chain recombines TRBV7-2 with TRBJ2-3; either TRBD1 or TRBD2 may fit D (5 bases each). From germline, CDR1 is SGHTA and CDR2 FQGNSA. The CDR3 has 16 residues. The CDR3 loop reads CAGSLTRQGPTDTQYF. CDR3 coding DNA: TGTGCCGGCAGCTTAACTAGGCAGGGCCCCACAGATACGCAGTATTTT.

This clonotype was seen more than once but under ten times. This chain uses TRBV7-9 with TRBJ2-7; the match to TRBD1 covers 7 bases. The CDR3 length is 14 residues. V trimming: 4 bases; J trimming: 0 bases; junction bases outside the gene matches: 3. Germline CDR1 reads SEHNR; CDR2 reads FQNEAQ (reference sequence). CDR3 protein: CASSSTGSSYEQYF. The CDR3 DNA reads as TGTGCCAGCAGCTCGACAGGGAGCTCCTACGAGCAGTACTTC.

This chain joins TRBV14 and TRBJ2-7; 11 nucleotides line up with TRBD2. The V gene end was trimmed by 3 bases and the J gene end by 4 bases; junction bases not matched to a gene: 8. Per germline, CDR1 SGHDN and CDR2 FVKESK. The CDR3 extends over 16 amino acids. CDR3 nucleotides: TGTGCCAGCAGCCAGCTCCCTAGCGGGGGGCCTTACGAGCAGTACTTC. As protein: CASSQLPSGGPYEQYF.

This clonotype was counted only a few times. The gene calls are TRBV7-6 and TRBJ2-7; the D is unclear. The CDR3 consists of 15 residues. The germline CDR1 and CDR2 sequences are SGHVS and FNYEAQ. V lost 2 bases and J lost 0, with 11 bases in between. In nucleotides, the CDR3 is TGTGCCAGCAGCTTAAAAGCAGCAAGCTCCTACGAGCAGTACTTC. It specifies CASSLKAASSYEQYF. Looking up the rest from reference TRBV7-6 and TRBJ2-7 gives the full variable domain: GAGVSQSPRYKVTKRGQDVALRCDPISGHVSLYWYRQALGQGPEFLTYFNYEAQQDKSGLPNDRFSAERPEGSISTLTIQRTEQRDSAMYRCASSLKAASSYEQYFGPGTRLTVT.